This TCR beta chain was identified in a study of graft-versus-host responses after intestinal transplantation. Profiling relied on immunoSEQ multiplex PCR, and the TCRdb table lists in-frame clones only, not all of them. The data show tens of thousands of clones, approximately 94% seen once. Notes on this clone: What it recognizes is unknown.

Sequenced here: unstimulated CD8+ T cells sorted from spleen or lymph node cells, sampled before intestinal transplant. This receptor was taken from a human donor who received an intestinal transplant.

In DNA form, the CDR3 reads TGTGCCAGCAGCTCCAGCGGGGGTTTAAGCTCCTACAATGAGCAGTTCTTC. This codes for CASSSSGGLSSYNEQFF. The chain has TRBV9 and TRBJ2-1, with TRBD2 matching over 8 bases. CDR3 length equals 17 residues. The J segment lost 0 bases and the V segment lost 4 bases, leaving 9 bases of the junction unmatched. Germline loops: CDR1 SGDLS, CDR2 YYNGEE. Full variable domain (rest looked up from reference TRBV9 and TRBJ2-1): DSGVTQTPKHLITATGQRVTLRCSPRSGDLSVYWYQQSLDQGLQFLIQYYNGEERAKGNILERFSAQQFPDLHSELNLSSLELGDSALYFCASSSSGGLSSYNEQFFGPGTRLTVL.